The present T cell receptor beta chain was sequenced within a study of beta chain features in type 1 diabetes. Study-wide findings and caveats: Insertion counts at VDJ junctions were lower in type 1 diabetes patients, who also showed more deletions there. Patients with Type 1 diabetes showed moderately but significantly shorter TCRB CDR3s in all four CD4+ subsets.

CDR3 length: 12 residues. The germline gives CDR1 MNHNS, CDR2 SASEGT. Remarks on this clone: The antigen remains undetermined. The junction departs from the called germline gene at one end, perhaps through a read error.

All of the isolated RNA was reverse transcribed, so expressed TCRB transcripts were sequenced. Profiling relied on immunoSEQ multiplex PCR, and the TCRdb table lists in-frame clones only, not all of them. The sample lists more than 300,000 clones; roughly 15% were seen once. Sequences were obtained from naive CD4+ T cells from blood. The chain links TRBV6-1 to TRBJ1-5, with TRBD1 matching over 9 bases. This TCR was sampled from a woman between 18 and 30 years old in good health. In DNA, the CDR3 is TGTGCCAGCAGTGTACTTGGACAGGGGATTCTTTTT. It is translated as CASSVLGQGILF.